Presented here are 4 T cell receptor beta chains from one specimen sequenced in a study of cytomegalovirus exposure and HLA in healthy donors. With 60 Vbeta and 13 Jbeta primers, the PCR was carried out. The table came from immunoSEQ multiplex PCR; TCRdb's copy has only in-frame clones and leaves some out. This sample has 40,000 to 45,000 clones; 75% to 90% occur once, and the top ten carry around 8%. The sequenced sample was PBMCs. These receptors all stem from a woman in her thirties or forties in good health and CMV-seropositive.

J is TRBJ2-3 and V is TRBV7-7, with 7 bases aligning to TRBD1. From germline, CDR1 is SSHAT and CDR2 FNYEAQ (reference sequence). The CDR3 runs 15 residues. Trimming removed 1 base from V and 5 bases from J; junction bases left unmatched: 6. CDR3 DNA: TGTGCCAGCAGCTTAGGACAGGGTCCGGGAGATACGCAGTATTTT. It encodes CASSLGQGPGDTQYF.

Concerning this clone: A junction boundary mismatches the germline segment, possibly from a read error. CDR3 loop: CSSSPWGGQGINEAFF. The CDR3 DNA reads as TGTTCCAGCAGCCCCTGGGGCGGACAGGGAATTAATGAAGCTTTCTTT. J is TRBJ1-1 and V is TRBV7-9; 8 bases map to TRBD1. Per the germline V gene, CDR1 is SEHNR and CDR2 is FQNEAQ (reference sequence). The CDR3 covers 16 residues.

The rearrangement links TRBV28 to TRBJ1-5; 10 bases map to TRBD1. J gave up 7 bases and V 6 bases, and 9 bases lay outside the gene matches. The germline V gene has CDR1 MDHEN and CDR2 SYDVKM. The CDR3 consists of 15 residues. CDR3 sequence: CASRETGQGGQPQHF. The CDR3 DNA reads TGTGCCAGCAGAGAAACCGGACAGGGGGGACAGCCCCAGCATTTT.

The chain has TRBV5-6 and TRBJ2-3; 7 nucleotides agree with TRBD1. V dropped 4 bases and J dropped 3; count of bases not matched to a gene: 5. Germline assignment: CDR1 SGHDT and CDR2 YYEEEE. The CDR3 is 14 amino acids. The CDR3 region has the DNA TGTGCCAGCAGCAGAACAGGGGTGACAGATACGCAGTATTTT. It specifies CASSRTGVTDTQYF.